The clone carrying this T cell receptor beta chain was counted ten times or more. Template switching created a universal primer site, and the cDNA included unique molecular identifiers. TCRdb independently ran MiXCR on the 5' RACE reads; one entry per CDR3 protein. Here the sample spans around 960,000 distinct CDR3 sequences, about 12% being singletons. The CDR3 has 15 residues. V gave up 5 bases and J gave up 2 bases; unmatched junction bases: 8. The sample comes from a study of identical twins. Another study also made use of these data, one on yellow fever vaccine responses in identical twins.

The receptor's source is a young woman in good health. Specimen: PBMCs. The rearrangement links TRBV12-3 or TRBV12-4 to TRBJ2-5; 7 bases line up with TRBD2. The CDR3 here is CASSPLADRQETQYF. In DNA form, the CDR3 reads TGTGCCAGCAGTCCCCTAGCGGACCGACAAGAGACCCAGTACTTC.